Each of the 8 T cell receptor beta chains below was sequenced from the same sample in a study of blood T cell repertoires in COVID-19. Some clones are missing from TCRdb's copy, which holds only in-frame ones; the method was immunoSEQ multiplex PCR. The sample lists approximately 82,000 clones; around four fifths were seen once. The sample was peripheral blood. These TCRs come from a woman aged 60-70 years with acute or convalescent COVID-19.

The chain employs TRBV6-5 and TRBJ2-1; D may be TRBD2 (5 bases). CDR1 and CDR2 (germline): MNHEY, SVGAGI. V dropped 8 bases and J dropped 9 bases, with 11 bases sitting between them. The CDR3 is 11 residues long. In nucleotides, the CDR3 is TGTGCCAGCCGAAATGAGGGTGAGCAGTTCTTC. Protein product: CASRNEGEQFF.

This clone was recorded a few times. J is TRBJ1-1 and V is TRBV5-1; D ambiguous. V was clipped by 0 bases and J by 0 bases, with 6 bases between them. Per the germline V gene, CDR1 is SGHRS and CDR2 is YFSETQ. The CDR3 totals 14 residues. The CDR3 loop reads CASSLGQMNTEAFF. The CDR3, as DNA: TGCGCCAGCAGCTTGGGGCAGATGAACACTGAAGCTTTCTTT.

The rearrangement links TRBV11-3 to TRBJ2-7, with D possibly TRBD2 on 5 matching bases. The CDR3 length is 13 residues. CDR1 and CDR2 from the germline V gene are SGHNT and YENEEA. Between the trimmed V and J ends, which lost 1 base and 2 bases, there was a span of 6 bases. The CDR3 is CASSLGGPYEQYF. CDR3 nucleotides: TGTGCCAGCAGCTTAGGAGGGCCCTACGAGCAGTACTTC.

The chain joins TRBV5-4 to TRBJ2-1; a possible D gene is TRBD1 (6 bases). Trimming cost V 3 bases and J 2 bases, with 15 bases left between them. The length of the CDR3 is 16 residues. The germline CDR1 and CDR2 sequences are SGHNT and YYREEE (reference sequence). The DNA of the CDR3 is TGTGCCAGCAGCTCCGAGGGGGAGATGACCTACAATGAGCAGTTCTTC. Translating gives CASSSEGEMTYNEQFF.

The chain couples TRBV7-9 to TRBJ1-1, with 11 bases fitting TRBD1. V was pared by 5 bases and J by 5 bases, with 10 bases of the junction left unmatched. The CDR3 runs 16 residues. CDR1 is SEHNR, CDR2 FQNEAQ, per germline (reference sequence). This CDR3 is CASSRGTGGVRTEAFF. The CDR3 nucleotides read TGTGCCAGCAGCCGCGGGACAGGGGGGGTTCGGACTGAAGCTTTCTTT.

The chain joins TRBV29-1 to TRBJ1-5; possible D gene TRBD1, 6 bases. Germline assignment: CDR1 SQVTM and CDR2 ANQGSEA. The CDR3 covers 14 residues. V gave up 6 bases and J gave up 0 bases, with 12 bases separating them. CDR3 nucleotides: TGCAGCGTGCAACAGGGTAGTAGCAATCAGCCCCAGCATTTT. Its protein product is CSVQQGSSNQPQHF.

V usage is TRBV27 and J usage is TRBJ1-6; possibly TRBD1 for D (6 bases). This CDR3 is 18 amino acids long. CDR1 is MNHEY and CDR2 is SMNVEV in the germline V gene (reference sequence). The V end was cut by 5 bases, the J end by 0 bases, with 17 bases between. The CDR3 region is CASSPLGQKSSYNSPLHF. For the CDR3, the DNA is TGTGCCAGCAGTCCCCTAGGACAGAAGAGCTCCTATAATTCACCCCTCCACTTT.

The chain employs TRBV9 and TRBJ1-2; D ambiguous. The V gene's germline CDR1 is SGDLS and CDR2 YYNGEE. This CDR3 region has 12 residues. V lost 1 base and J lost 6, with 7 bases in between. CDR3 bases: TGTGCCAGCAGCGTAAACGCGGATGGCTACACCTTC. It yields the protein CASSVNADGYTF.